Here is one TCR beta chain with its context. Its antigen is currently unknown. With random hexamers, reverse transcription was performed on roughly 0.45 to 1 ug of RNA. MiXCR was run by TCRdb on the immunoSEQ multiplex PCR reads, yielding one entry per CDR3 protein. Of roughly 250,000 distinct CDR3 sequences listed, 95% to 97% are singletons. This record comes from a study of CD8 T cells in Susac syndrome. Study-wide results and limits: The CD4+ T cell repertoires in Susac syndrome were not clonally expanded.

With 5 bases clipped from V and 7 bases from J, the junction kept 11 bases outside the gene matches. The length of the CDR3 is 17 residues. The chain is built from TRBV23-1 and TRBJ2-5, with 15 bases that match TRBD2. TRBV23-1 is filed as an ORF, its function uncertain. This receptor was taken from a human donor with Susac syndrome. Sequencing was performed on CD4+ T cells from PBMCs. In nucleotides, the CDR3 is TGCGCCAGCAGTAACCCGGGACTAGCGGGAGGACCTGGGACCCAGTACTTC. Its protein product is CASSNPGLAGGPGTQYF.